This entry lists 15 T cell receptor beta chains sequenced from one sample in a study of T cells after yellow fever vaccination. TCRdb re-analysed the 5' RACE reads in MiXCR, keeping a single row per CDR3 protein. The top ten hold over 15% of the sample, which has under 500,000 distinct CDR3 sequences, under 20% seen once. Sequences were derived from PBMCs, sampled before the yellow fever booster vaccination. The receptors were gathered from a man between 18 and 29 years old who received the YFV17D yellow fever vaccine.

The chain combines TRBV20-1 with TRBJ2-7; no definite D call. The CDR3 has 13 residues. V lost 0 bases and J lost 3, with 9 bases in between. The germline gives CDR1 DFQATT, CDR2 SNEGSKA (reference sequence). The CDR3 coding sequence is TGCAGTGCTAGAGACAGGCGAGTCTACGAGCAGTACTTC. Its translation is CSARDRRVYEQYF.

The chain employs TRBV20-1 and TRBJ1-1; D might be TRBD1 (6 bases). Deletions cut 0 bases from V and 3 bases from J, with 14 bases between. The germline V gene has CDR1 DFQATT and CDR2 SNEGSKA (reference sequence). This CDR3 region has 15 residues. CDR3 sequence (DNA): TGCAGTGCTAGAGATCCTCCAGGGGTGGACACTGAAGCTTTCTTT. This translates into CSARDPPGVDTEAFF.

This clonotype was found a few times. The chain links TRBV10-3 to TRBJ1-1; TRBD1 matches at 8 bases. Germline V CDR1 and CDR2: ENHRY, SYGVKD. This CDR3 has 13 amino acids. The V segment lost 6 bases and the J segment 6 bases; nucleotides outside the gene matches: 6. CDR3 sequence reads: CAISRQGLAEAFF. The DNA for the CDR3 is TGTGCCATCAGCAGACAGGGGCTAGCTGAAGCTTTCTTT.

This clonotype was recorded once. The chain is built from TRBV6-1 and TRBJ2-3; 11 positions agree with TRBD2. This CDR3 has 17 amino acids. J was trimmed by 5 bases and V by 2 bases; bases with no gene match: 9. CDR1 and CDR2 (germline): MNHNS, SASEGT. CDR3 bases: TGTGCCAGCAGTGAAATCGGCCTAGCGGGGGGACGAGATACGCAGTATTTT. Translation gives CASSEIGLAGGRDTQYF.

In its sample, this clonotype was seen a few times. The CDR3 spells CASRHTGEETQYF. CDR3 bases: TGTGCCAGCAGGCATACAGGGGAGGAGACCCAGTACTTC. The rearrangement links TRBV9 to TRBJ2-5; 7 nucleotides align to TRBD1. CDR1 and CDR2 (germline): SGDLS, YYNGEE. CDR3 length: 13 residues. Germline trimming cut 5 bases from V and 5 bases from J; bases unmatched to any gene: 6.

The chain is built from TRBV4-3 and TRBJ1-2; D remains ambiguous. Trimming removed 0 bases at V and 2 bases at J, with 16 bases between. The CDR3 extends over 17 amino acids. CDR1 LGHNA and CDR2 YSLEER come from the germline V gene. CDR3: CASSQDPGRAANYGYTF. CDR3 bases: TGCGCCAGCAGCCAAGATCCTGGGCGGGCGGCCAACTATGGCTACACCTTC.

V and J are TRBV5-4 and TRBJ2-2; D not certain. CDR1 and CDR2 from the germline V gene are SGHNT and YYREEE (reference sequence). CDR3 length equals 16 residues. Trimming took 4 bases from V and 7 from J, leaving 20 bases between them. For the CDR3, the DNA is TGTGCCAGCAGCCCCCACGCGGCGAAGCCCGGCGGGGAGCTGTTTTTT. Translation gives CASSPHAAKPGGELFF.

This clonotype has only a few counts. The chain recombines TRBV5-1 with TRBJ1-1; D gene uncertain. This CDR3 region has 16 residues. Between the trimmed V and J ends, which lost 1 base and 7 bases, there was a span of 20 bases. Germline-derived CDR1 and CDR2 are SGHRS and YFSETQ. The CDR3 here is CASSLFTVEGSGEAFF. The CDR3, as DNA: TGCGCCAGCAGCTTGTTTACAGTCGAAGGTAGCGGTGAAGCTTTCTTT. Full variable domain (missing parts from reference TRBV5-1 and TRBJ1-1): KAGVTQTPRYLIKTRGQQVTLSCSPISGHRSVSWYQQTPGQGLQFLFEYFSETQRNKGNFPGRFSGRQFSNSRSEMNVSTLELGDSALYLCASSLFTVEGSGEAFFGQGTRLTVV.

To note about this clonotype: Since the CDR3 does not end with the conserved phenylalanine or tryptophan, this likely comes from a read error. The chain combines TRBV5-1 with TRBJ2-3; 7 nucleotides line up with TRBD2. J gave up 0 bases and V 0 bases, and 4 bases lay outside the gene matches. Germline CDR1 reads SGHRS; CDR2 reads YFSETQ. The CDR3 covers 16 residues. In DNA form, the CDR3 reads TGCGCCAGCAGCTTGGTAGGCGGGGGTAGCACAGATACGCAGTATTCT. Translating gives CASSLVGGGSTDTQYS.

The genes are TRBV6-1 and TRBJ2-1, with 9 bases lining up with TRBD2. Unmatched junction bases numbered 5, after V lost 3 bases and J lost 2 bases. In germline, CDR1 is MNHNS, CDR2 SASEGT. This CDR3 region has 16 residues. CDR3 loop: CASSEFSGGPYNEQFF. The CDR3 DNA reads as TGTGCCAGCAGTGAGTTTAGCGGGGGACCCTACAATGAGCAGTTCTTC.

This clonotype was seen repeatedly, ten times or more. This chain's CDR3 is CASSYTGGEKLFF. CDR3 nucleotide sequence: TGTGCCAGCAGTTACACAGGGGGTGAAAAACTGTTTTTT. V usage is TRBV6-5 and J usage is TRBJ1-4; 8 nucleotides line up with TRBD1. Germline V gene sequence: CDR1 MNHEY, CDR2 SVGAGI. Trimming removed 2 bases from V and 7 bases from J; junction bases left unmatched: 0. The CDR3 is made up of 13 amino acids.

The chain combines TRBV29-1 with TRBJ1-2; D is unresolved. Germline lookup yields CDR1 SQVTM and CDR2 ANQGSEA. The CDR3 extends over 13 amino acids. V lost 6 bases to trimming and J lost 0 bases, with 11 bases between them. The chain's CDR3 is CSVLGRANYGYTF. CDR3 DNA: TGCAGCGTATTAGGAAGGGCTAACTATGGCTACACCTTC.

DNA for the CDR3: TGTGCCTCTCGCGGCGGGAGGGAGACTGAAGCTTTCTTT. Translated: CASRGGRETEAFF. V gene TRBV10-3 combines with J gene TRBJ1-1, with D unresolved. V gave up 11 bases and J gave up 5 bases, with 18 bases separating them. This CDR3 is built from 13 residues. Per germline, CDR1 ENHRY and CDR2 SYGVKD.

At least ten counts were recorded for this clonotype. The V call is TRBV5-1, the J call TRBJ1-1, with D possibly being TRBD1 (6 bases). V dropped 0 bases and J dropped 11 bases, with 17 bases sitting between them. This CDR3 region has 14 residues. Looked up from germline, CDR1 is SGHRS and CDR2 is YFSETQ. This CDR3 reads CASSLATGSGEAFF. CDR3 nucleotides: TGCGCCAGCAGCTTGGCCACAGGGTCGGGGGAGGCTTTCTTT.

This chain joins TRBV18 and TRBJ2-3, with D possibly TRBD2 on 5 matching bases. V was cut by 4 bases and J by 4 bases, with 15 bases left in between. This CDR3 has 15 residues. Germline assignment: CDR1 KGHSH and CDR2 LQKENI. Written as DNA, the CDR3 is TGTGCCAGCTCACTAAGAGGGATTCGGGCAGATACGCAGTATTTT. Translated: CASSLRGIRADTQYF.